These T cell receptor beta chains were read from a single sample in a study of blood T cell repertoires in COVID-19. TCRdb's table, derived via immunoSEQ multiplex PCR, lists solely in-frame clones and lacks some. The table includes a few hundred thousand clones, about 85% detected once. The sequenced sample was PBMCs or T cells enriched from blood (not recorded which). The receptors were gathered from a woman in her thirties who had recovered from COVID-19. Both conserved end residues are part of each CDR3. A D gene is named only where the DNA matches it firmly. Not every row has a clone size; where given, it reads once, few, many or a size class.

D: TRBD1; V: TRBV5-1; J: TRBJ1-3; size: NA; DNA: TGCGCCAGCAGCACACAGGGGAACTCTGGAAACACCATATATTTT; CDR3: CASSTQGNSGNTIYF
D: TRBD2; V: TRBV2; J: TRBJ2-7; size: NA; DNA: TGTGCCAGCAGTGCCGGGGGGGGCCCGACCGAGCAGTACTTC; CDR3: CASSAGGGPTEQYF
D: TRBD1; V: TRBV29-1; J: TRBJ1-1; size: NA; DNA: TGCAGCGTTAGGACAGGGACTGAAGCTTTCTTT; CDR3: CSVRTGTEAFF
D: NA; V: TRBV5-8; J: TRBJ1-1; size: NA; DNA: TGTGCCAGCAGCCCGGGGAACAGTATGAACACTGAAGCTTTCTTT; CDR3: CASSPGNSMNTEAFF
D: NA; V: TRBV7-3; J: TRBJ2-2; size: few; DNA: TGTGCCAGCAGCTTAATAACTGGGGAGCTGTTTTTT; CDR3: CASSLITGELFF
D: NA; V: TRBV19; J: TRBJ1-4; size: NA; DNA: TGTGCCAGTAGTATAGCGGGAGCAACTAATGAAAAACTGTTTTTT; CDR3: CASSIAGATNEKLFF
D: NA; V: TRBV9; J: TRBJ1-2; size: once; DNA: TGTGCCAGCAGCGTAGGGGGCTCATACTATGGCTACACCTTC; CDR3: CASSVGGSYYGYTF
D: NA; V: TRBV4-3; J: TRBJ1-2; size: few; DNA: TGCGCCAGCAGCCAAGATCGGGGGAGCTATGGCTACACCTTC; CDR3: CASSQDRGSYGYTF
D: NA; V: TRBV18; J: TRBJ1-1; size: NA; DNA: TGTGCCAGCTCACCAGCCGGGCCAGGGGTCGGCACTGAAGCTTTCTTT; CDR3: CASSPAGPGVGTEAFF
D: NA; V: TRBV12-5; J: TRBJ2-2; size: NA; DNA: TGTGCTAGTGGCCGCCTACAGGGCCCCGCTGTTATCGGGGAGCTGTTTTTT; CDR3: CASGRLQGPAVIGELFF
D: NA; V: TRBV20-1; J: TRBJ1-2; size: NA; DNA: TGCAGTATCCCAGGCCGCGATGGCTACACCTTC; CDR3: CSIPGRDGYTF
D: NA; V: TRBV27; J: TRBJ2-7; size: few; DNA: TGTGCCAGCAGTTTCTCGGACACGGCCTACGAGCAGTACTTC; CDR3: CASSFSDTAYEQYF
D: NA; V: TRBV14; J: TRBJ1-2; size: many; DNA: TGTGCCAGCAGCCAGACTACTGGGCCGGGGAGTGGGGATGGCTACACCTTC; CDR3: CASSQTTGPGSGDGYTF
D: NA; V: TRBV30; J: TRBJ1-1; size: NA; DNA: TGTGCCTGGAGTTTAGGGGGGGCGGCCACTGAAGCTTTCTTT; CDR3: CAWSLGGAATEAFF
D: NA; V: TRBV19; J: TRBJ1-3; size: NA; DNA: TGTGCCAGTAGTTCCCCCCCGGGGAGTGGAAACACCATATATTTT; CDR3: CASSSPPGSGNTIYF
D: TRBD1; V: TRBV6-2/TRBV6-3; J: TRBJ1-2; size: NA; DNA: TGTGCCAGCAGTTCCAAAGGACAGGATCTGGGGGGCTACACCTTC; CDR3: CASSSKGQDLGGYTF
D: NA; V: TRBV7-2; J: TRBJ1-4; size: few; DNA: TGTGCCAGCAGCTTAGTGGGCAGGGTCGTTGAGACTAATGAAAAACTGTTTTTT; CDR3: CASSLVGRVVETNEKLFF
D: NA; V: TRBV5-4; J: TRBJ1-1; size: NA; DNA: TGTGCCAGCAGCTGGGGGGGCAGGGCGAACACTGAAGCTTTCTTT; CDR3: CASSWGGRANTEAFF
D: TRBD2; V: TRBV7-2; J: TRBJ2-7; size: once; DNA: TGTGCCAGCAGCTTAGCGATGGCTAGCGGACCCTACGAGCAGTACTTC; CDR3: CASSLAMASGPYEQYF
D: NA; V: TRBV6-5; J: TRBJ1-1; size: NA; DNA: TGTGCCAGCAGTTACTCCATCGGTCGTTTGAACACTGAAGCTTTCTTT; CDR3: CASSYSIGRLNTEAFF
D: TRBD2; V: TRBV4-2; J: TRBJ2-7; size: NA; DNA: TGTGCCAGCAGCCAAGATATATGGCTAGCGGGTGCCTACGAGCAGTACTTC; CDR3: CASSQDIWLAGAYEQYF
D: NA; V: TRBV7-9; J: TRBJ2-2; size: NA; DNA: TGTGCCAGCAGCTTACCAACCGGGACTGTCGCCGGGGAGCTGTTTTTT; CDR3: CASSLPTGTVAGELFF
D: TRBD1; V: TRBV6-1; J: TRBJ1-2; size: NA; DNA: TGTGCCAGCAGTGAGCCAGGGGGGATTTCCTATGGCTACACCTTC; CDR3: CASSEPGGISYGYTF
D: NA; V: TRBV7-9; J: TRBJ1-5; size: few; DNA: TGTGCCAGCAGCTTAGCCCCCGGTAGGGGTAGGGGCTTGGATCAGCCCCAGCATTTT; CDR3: CASSLAPGRGRGLDQPQHF
D: NA; V: TRBV5-1; J: TRBJ2-2; size: NA; DNA: TGCGCCAGCAGGGGGAGGTGGATTTCGAACACCGGGGAGCTGTTTTTT; CDR3: CASRGRWISNTGELFF
D: NA; V: TRBV3-1/TRBV3-2; J: TRBJ1-2; size: NA; DNA: TGTGCCAGCAGCCAGAGGCAGCGTGGCTACACCTTC; CDR3: CASSQRQRGYTF
D: TRBD1; V: TRBV7-6; J: TRBJ1-1; size: NA; DNA: TGTGCCAGCAGCTGGGGACAGGGCACTGAAGCTTTCTTT; CDR3: CASSWGQGTEAFF
D: NA; V: TRBV7-3; J: TRBJ2-1; size: NA; DNA: TGTGCCAGCAGCTTGGGCACGGGACTCGGTGCCGAGCAGTTCTTC; CDR3: CASSLGTGLGAEQFF
D: NA; V: TRBV10-3; J: TRBJ2-1; size: NA; DNA: TGTGCCATCAGTGACCAACGGTACAATGAGCAGTTCTTC; CDR3: CAISDQRYNEQFF
D: NA; V: TRBV7-3; J: TRBJ1-2; size: NA; DNA: TGTGCCAGCAGCTTAAAGCCAGGGGAAGGCTACACCTTC; CDR3: CASSLKPGEGYTF
D: TRBD1; V: TRBV19; J: TRBJ2-4; size: NA; DNA: TGTGCCAGTACCATCACAGGGGGTTCAACCAAAAACATTCAGTACTTC; CDR3: CASTITGGSTKNIQYF
D: TRBD1; V: TRBV9; J: TRBJ2-7; size: NA; DNA: TGTGCCAGCAGCGTCTACCCGACAGGGCGGTACGAGCAGTACTTC; CDR3: CASSVYPTGRYEQYF
D: TRBD1; V: TRBV5-8; J: TRBJ1-1; size: many; DNA: TGTGCCAGCAGCTTAGGGACAGGGGGAGCTTTCTTT; CDR3: CASSLGTGGAFF